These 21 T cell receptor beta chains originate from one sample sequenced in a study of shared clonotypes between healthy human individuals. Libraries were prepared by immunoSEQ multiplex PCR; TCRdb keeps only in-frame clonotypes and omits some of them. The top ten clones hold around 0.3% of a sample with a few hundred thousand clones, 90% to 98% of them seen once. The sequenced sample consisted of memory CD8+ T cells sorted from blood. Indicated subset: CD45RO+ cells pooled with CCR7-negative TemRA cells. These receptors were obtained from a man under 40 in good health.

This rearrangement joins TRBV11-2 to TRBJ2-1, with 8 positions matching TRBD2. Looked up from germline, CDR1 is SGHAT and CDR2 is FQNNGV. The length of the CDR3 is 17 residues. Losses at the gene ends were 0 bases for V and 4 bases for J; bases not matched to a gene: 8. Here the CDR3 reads CASSLDLKASGYNEQFF. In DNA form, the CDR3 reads TGTGCCAGCAGCTTAGATTTGAAGGCTAGCGGGTACAATGAGCAGTTCTTC. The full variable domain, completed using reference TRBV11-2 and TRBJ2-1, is EAGVAQSPRYKIIEKRQSVAFWCNPISGHATLYWYQQILGQGPKLLIQFQNNGVVDDSQLPKDRFSAERLKGVDSTLKIQPAKLEDSAVYLCASSLDLKASGYNEQFFGPGTRLTVL.

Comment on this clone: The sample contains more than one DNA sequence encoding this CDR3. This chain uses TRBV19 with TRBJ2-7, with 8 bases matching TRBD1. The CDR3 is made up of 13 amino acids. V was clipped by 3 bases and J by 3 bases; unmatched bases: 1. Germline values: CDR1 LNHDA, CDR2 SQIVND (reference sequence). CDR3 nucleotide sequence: TGTGCCAGTAGTATCGGGACAGGCTACGAGCAGTACTTC. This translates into CASSIGTGYEQYF.

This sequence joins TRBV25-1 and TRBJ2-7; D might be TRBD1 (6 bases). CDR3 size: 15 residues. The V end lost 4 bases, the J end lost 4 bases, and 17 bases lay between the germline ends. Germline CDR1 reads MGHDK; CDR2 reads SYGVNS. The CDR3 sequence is CASSAPGTTQYEQYF. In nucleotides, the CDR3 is TGTGCCAGCAGTGCCCCCGGGACAACCCAATACGAGCAGTACTTC.

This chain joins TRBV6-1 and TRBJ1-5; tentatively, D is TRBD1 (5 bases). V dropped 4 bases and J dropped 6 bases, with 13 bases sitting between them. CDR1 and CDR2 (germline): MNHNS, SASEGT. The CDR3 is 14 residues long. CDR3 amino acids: CASSGQGAGQPQHF. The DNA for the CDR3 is TGTGCCAGCAGTGGCCAGGGCGCGGGTCAGCCCCAGCATTTT.

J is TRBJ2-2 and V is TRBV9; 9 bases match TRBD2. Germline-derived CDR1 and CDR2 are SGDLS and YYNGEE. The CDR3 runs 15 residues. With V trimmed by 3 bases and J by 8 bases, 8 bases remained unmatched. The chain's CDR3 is CASSGTSGRSGELFF. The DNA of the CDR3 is TGTGCCAGCAGCGGGACCAGCGGGAGGTCAGGGGAGCTGTTTTTT.

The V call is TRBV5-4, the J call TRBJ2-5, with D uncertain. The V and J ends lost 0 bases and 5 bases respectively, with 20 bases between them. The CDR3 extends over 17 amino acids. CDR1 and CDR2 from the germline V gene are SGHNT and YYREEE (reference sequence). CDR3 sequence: CASSLGAFRTGGETQYF. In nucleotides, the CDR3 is TGTGCCAGCAGCTTGGGGGCTTTTCGGACCGGTGGTGAGACCCAGTACTTC.

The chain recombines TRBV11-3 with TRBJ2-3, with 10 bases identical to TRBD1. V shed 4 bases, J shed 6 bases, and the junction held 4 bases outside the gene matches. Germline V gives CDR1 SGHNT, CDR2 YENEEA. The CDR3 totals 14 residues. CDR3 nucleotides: TGTGCCAGCAGCTCGACAGGGGGCATCGATACGCAGTATTTT. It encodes CASSSTGGIDTQYF.

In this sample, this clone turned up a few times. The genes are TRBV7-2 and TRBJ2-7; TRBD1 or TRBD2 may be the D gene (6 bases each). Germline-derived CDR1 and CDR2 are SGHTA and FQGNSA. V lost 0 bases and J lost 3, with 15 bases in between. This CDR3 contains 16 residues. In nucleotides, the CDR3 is TGTGCCAGCAGCTTAGCGGGGGGCACAGGGTACTACGAGCAGTACTTC. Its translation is CASSLAGGTGYYEQYF.

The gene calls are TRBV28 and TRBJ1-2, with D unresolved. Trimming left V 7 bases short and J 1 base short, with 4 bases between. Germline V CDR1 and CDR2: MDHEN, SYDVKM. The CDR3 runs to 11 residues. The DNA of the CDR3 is TGTGCCAGCAACAGTAACTATGGCTACACCTTC. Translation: CASNSNYGYTF.

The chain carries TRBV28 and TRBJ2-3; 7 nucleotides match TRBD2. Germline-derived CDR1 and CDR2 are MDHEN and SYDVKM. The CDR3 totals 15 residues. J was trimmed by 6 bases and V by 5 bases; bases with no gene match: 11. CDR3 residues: CASSEAGINRDTQYF. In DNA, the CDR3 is TGTGCCAGCAGTGAAGCGGGAATTAACCGGGATACGCAGTATTTT.

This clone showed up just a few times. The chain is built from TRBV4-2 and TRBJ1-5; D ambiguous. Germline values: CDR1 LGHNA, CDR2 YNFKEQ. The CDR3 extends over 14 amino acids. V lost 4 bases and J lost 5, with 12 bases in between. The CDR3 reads CASSPREDYQPQHF. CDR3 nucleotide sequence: TGTGCCAGCAGCCCTCGGGAGGACTATCAGCCCCAGCATTTT.

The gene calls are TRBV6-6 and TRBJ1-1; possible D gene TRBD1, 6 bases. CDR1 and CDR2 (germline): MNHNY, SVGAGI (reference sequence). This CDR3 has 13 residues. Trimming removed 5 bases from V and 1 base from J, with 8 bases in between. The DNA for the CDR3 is TGTGCCAGCAGTGCACAGGGGAACACTGAAGCTTTCTTT. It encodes CASSAQGNTEAFF.

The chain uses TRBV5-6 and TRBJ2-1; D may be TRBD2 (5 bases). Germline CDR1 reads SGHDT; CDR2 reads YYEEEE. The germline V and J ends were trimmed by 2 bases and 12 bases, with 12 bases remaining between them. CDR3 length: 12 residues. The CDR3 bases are TGTGCCAGCAGCTTCGGGAAGGTGGTGCAGTTCTTC. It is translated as CASSFGKVVQFF.

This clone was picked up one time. This CDR3 is CASSQRPAGGPSTDTQYF. As DNA, the CDR3 is TGTGCCAGCAGCCAAAGGCCGGCGGGAGGACCTAGCACAGATACGCAGTATTTT. The V gene is TRBV7-9, the J gene TRBJ2-3; 8 bases are a match to TRBD2. The trim removed 5 bases at V and 0 bases at J, leaving 13 bases unmatched. The CDR3 extends over 18 amino acids. Germline loops: CDR1 SEHNR, CDR2 FQNEAQ (reference sequence).

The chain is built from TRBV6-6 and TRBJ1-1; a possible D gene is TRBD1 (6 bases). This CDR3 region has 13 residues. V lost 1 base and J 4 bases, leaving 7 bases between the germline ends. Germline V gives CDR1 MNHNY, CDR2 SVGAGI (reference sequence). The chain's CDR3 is CASSYWGPTEAFF. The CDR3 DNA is TGTGCCAGCAGTTACTGGGGGCCCACTGAAGCTTTCTTT.

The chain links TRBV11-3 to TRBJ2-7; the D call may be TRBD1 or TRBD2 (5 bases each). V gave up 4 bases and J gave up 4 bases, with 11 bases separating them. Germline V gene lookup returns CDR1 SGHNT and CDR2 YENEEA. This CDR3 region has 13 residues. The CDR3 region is CASSSGPRYEQYF. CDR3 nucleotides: TGTGCCAGCAGCTCGGGACCGAGGTACGAGCAGTACTTC.

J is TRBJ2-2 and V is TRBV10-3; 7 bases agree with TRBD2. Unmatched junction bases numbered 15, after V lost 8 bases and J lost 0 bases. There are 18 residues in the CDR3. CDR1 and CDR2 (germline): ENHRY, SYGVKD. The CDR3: CAIGSTSGLRANTGELFF. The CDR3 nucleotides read TGTGCCATCGGTTCTACGTCGGGACTAAGAGCGAACACCGGGGAGCTGTTTTTT.

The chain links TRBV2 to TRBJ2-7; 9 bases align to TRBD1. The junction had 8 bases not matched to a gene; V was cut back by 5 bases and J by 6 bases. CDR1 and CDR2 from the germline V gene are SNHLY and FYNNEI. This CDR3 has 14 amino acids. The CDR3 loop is CASSTETTGGEQYF. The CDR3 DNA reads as TGTGCCAGCAGTACCGAGACGACAGGGGGCGAGCAGTACTTC.

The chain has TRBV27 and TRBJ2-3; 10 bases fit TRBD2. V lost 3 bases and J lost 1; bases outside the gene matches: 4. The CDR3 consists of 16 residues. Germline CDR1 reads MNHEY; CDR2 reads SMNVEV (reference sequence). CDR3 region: CASSFTGTSGTDTQYF. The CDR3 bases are TGTGCCAGCAGTTTTACCGGGACTAGCGGCACAGATACGCAGTATTTT.

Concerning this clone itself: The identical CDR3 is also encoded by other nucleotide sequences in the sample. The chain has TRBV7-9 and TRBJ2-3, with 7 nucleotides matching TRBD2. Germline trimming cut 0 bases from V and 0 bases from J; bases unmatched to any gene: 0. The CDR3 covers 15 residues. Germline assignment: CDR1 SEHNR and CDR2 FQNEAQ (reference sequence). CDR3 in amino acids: CASSLASGSTDTQYF. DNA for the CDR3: TGTGCCAGCAGCTTAGCTAGCGGGAGCACAGATACGCAGTATTTT.

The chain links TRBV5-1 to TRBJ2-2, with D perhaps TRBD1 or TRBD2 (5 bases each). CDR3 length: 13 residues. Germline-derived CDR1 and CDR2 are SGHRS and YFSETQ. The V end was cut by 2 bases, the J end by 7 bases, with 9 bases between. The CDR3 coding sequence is TGCGCCAGCAGCTTTTGGGGGATCGGGGAGCTGTTTTTT. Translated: CASSFWGIGELFF.